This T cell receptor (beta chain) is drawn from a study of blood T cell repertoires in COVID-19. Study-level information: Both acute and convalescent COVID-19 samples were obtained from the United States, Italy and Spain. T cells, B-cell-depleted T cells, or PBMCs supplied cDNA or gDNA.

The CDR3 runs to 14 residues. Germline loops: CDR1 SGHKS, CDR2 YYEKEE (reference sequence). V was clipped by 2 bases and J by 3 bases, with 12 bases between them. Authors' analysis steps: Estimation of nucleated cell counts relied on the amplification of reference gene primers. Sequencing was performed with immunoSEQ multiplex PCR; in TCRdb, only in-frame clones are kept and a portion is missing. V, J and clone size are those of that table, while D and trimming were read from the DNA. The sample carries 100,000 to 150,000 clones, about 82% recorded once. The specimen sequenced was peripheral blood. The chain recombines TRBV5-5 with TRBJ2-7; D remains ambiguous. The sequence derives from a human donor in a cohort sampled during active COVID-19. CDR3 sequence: CASSFLTAYYEQYF. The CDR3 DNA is TGTGCCAGCAGCTTTCTAACAGCTTACTACGAGCAGTACTTC.